The 10 T cell receptor beta chains given below trace back to one sample, sequenced in a study of T cells after yellow fever vaccination. Via MiXCR, TCRdb re-called the 5' RACE reads, giving one row per CDR3 protein. Of fewer than 450,000 distinct CDR3 sequences in the sample, about 4% are singletons; the top ten hold roughly 26%. The sequenced sample was PBMCs, obtained 5 days after the yellow fever booster vaccination. These TCRs come from a man in his late teens or twenties who received the YFV17D yellow fever vaccine.

This clonotype has only a few counts. V usage is TRBV7-6 and J usage is TRBJ2-3, with D unclear. Trimming removed 1 base from V and 2 bases from J, with 13 bases in between. This CDR3 spans 16 amino acids. The germline V gene encodes CDR1 SGHVS and CDR2 FNYEAQ. CDR3: CASSLEVGPTTDTQYF. In nucleotides, the CDR3 is TGTGCCAGCAGCTTAGAGGTCGGACCTACCACAGATACGCAGTATTTT. Based on the CDR3 plus reference TRBV7-6 and TRBJ2-3, the full variable domain is GAGVSQSPRYKVTKRGQDVALRCDPISGHVSLYWYRQALGQGPEFLTYFNYEAQQDKSGLPNDRFSAERPEGSISTLTIQRTEQRDSAMYRCASSLEVGPTTDTQYFGPGTRLTVL.

A few counts support this clonotype. The chain carries TRBV12-3 or TRBV12-4 and TRBJ2-6; D is unresolved. CDR3 length: 16 residues. V was clipped by 4 bases and J by 0 bases, with 10 bases between them. The CDR3 bases are TGTGCCAGCAGTTGGGAAAAGGCCTCTGGGGCCAACGTCCTGACTTTC. It translates to CASSWEKASGANVLTF.

This clonotype showed up many times. The V and J genes are TRBV6-6 and TRBJ2-3; D gene ambiguous. CDR3 length equals 12 residues. CDR1 and CDR2 (germline): MNHNY, SVGAGI (reference sequence). V was clipped by 6 bases and J by 2 bases, with 6 bases between them. CDR3 loop: CASRRSTDTQYF. In DNA form, the CDR3 reads TGTGCCAGCAGGCGTTCCACAGATACGCAGTATTTT.

This clonotype has just a few counts. The CDR3 region is CATGESRDTQYF. CDR3 nucleotide sequence: TGTGCCACAGGAGAGAGTAGGGATACGCAGTATTTT. The chain is built from TRBV12-3 or TRBV12-4 and TRBJ2-3; D remains unclear. The CDR3 loop spans 12 amino acids. The V end lost 10 bases, the J end lost 6 bases, and 14 bases lay between the germline ends.

This clonotype was seen more than once but under ten times. V is TRBV5-4 and J is TRBJ2-3; either TRBD1 or TRBD2 may supply D (6 bases each). The germline V gene has CDR1 SGHNT and CDR2 YYREEE (reference sequence). There are 16 residues in the CDR3. Deletions cut 4 bases from V and 0 bases from J, with 15 bases between. In nucleotides, the CDR3 is TGTGCCAGCAGCATCGGAGGGGGGCATAGCACAGATACGCAGTATTTT. It yields the protein CASSIGGGHSTDTQYF.

The V gene is TRBV6-5, the J gene TRBJ2-7, with a possible D match to TRBD1 (6 bases). CDR3 length: 13 amino acids. The germline CDR1 and CDR2 sequences are MNHEY and SVGAGI. V dropped 6 bases and J dropped 6 bases, with 15 bases sitting between them. The CDR3 region has the DNA TGTGCCAGCAGGCAACAGGGCGACTTCGAGCAGTACTTC. Translating it yields CASRQQGDFEQYF.

There are a few counts of this clonotype. This chain joins TRBV5-1 and TRBJ2-7; D gene uncertain. CDR1 and CDR2 (germline): SGHRS, YFSETQ. There are 14 residues in the CDR3. V lost 2 bases to trimming and J lost 2 bases, with 11 bases between them. CDR3 sequence reads: CASSFGLGAYEQYV. The CDR3 coding sequence is TGCGCCAGCAGCTTCGGTCTGGGTGCCTACGAGCAGTACGTC.

This clonotype came up many times. V and J are TRBV3-1 and TRBJ2-3; 10 positions agree with TRBD2. J was trimmed by 2 bases and V by 4 bases; bases with no gene match: 3. CDR1 and CDR2 (germline): LGHDT, YNNKEL (reference sequence). This CDR3 comprises 15 residues. The CDR3, as DNA: TGTGCCAGCAGCCCCCTAGCGGGGGTCACAGATACGCAGTATTTT. Its translation is CASSPLAGVTDTQYF.

The V and J genes are TRBV5-4 and TRBJ2-7, with 8 bases lining up with TRBD2. Germline lookup yields CDR1 SGHNT and CDR2 YYREEE (reference sequence). V gave up 8 bases and J gave up 3 bases; unmatched junction bases: 16. The CDR3 extends over 16 amino acids. In DNA, the CDR3 is TGTGCCAGAACCCCCATAGGACTAGCCTGGCTCTACGAGCAGTACGTC. Its translation is CARTPIGLAWLYEQYV.

This rearrangement joins TRBV28 to TRBJ2-3; D is unclear. V was trimmed by 2 bases and J by 2 bases, leaving 8 bases between them. The CDR3 has 14 amino acids. Per the germline V gene, CDR1 is MDHEN and CDR2 is SYDVKM. In nucleotides, the CDR3 is TGTGCCAGCAGTTTAGGGCAGAACACAGATACGCAGTATTTT. Its translation is CASSLGQNTDTQYF.